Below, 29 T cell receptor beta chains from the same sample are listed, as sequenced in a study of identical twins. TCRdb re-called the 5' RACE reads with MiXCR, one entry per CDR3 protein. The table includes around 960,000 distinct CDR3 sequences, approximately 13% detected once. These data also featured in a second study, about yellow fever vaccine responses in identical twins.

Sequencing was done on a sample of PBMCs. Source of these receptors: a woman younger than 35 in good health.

CDR3 sequence: CSVEEPGPIYGYTF. The CDR3 bases are TGCAGCGTTGAGGAGCCGGGACCGATATATGGCTACACCTTC. The gene calls are TRBV29-1 and TRBJ1-2; tentative D call: TRBD1 (5 bases). V lost 3 bases to trimming and J lost 5 bases, with 16 bases between them. CDR1 is SQVTM and CDR2 is ANQGSEA in the germline V gene. CDR3 length: 14 residues. The full variable domain, its missing parts supplied by reference TRBV29-1 and TRBJ1-2, is SAVISQKPSRDICQRGTSLTIQCQVDSQVTMMFWYRQQPGQSLTLIATANQGSEATYESGFVIDKFPISRPNLTFSTLTVSNMSPEDSSIYLCSVEEPGPIYGYTFGSGTRLTVV.

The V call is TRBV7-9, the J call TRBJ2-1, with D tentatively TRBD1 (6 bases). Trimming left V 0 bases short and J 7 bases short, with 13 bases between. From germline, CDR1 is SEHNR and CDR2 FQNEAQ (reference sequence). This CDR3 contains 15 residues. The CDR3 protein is CASSLAYRERNEQFF. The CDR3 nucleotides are TGTGCCAGCAGCTTAGCTTACAGGGAGCGGAATGAGCAGTTCTTC. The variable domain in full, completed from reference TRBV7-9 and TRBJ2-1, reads DTGVSQNPRHKITKRGQNVTFRCDPISEHNRLYWYRQTLGQGPEFLTYFQNEAQLEKSRLLSDRFSAERPKGSFSTLEIQRTEQGDSAMYLCASSLAYRERNEQFFGPGTRLTVL.

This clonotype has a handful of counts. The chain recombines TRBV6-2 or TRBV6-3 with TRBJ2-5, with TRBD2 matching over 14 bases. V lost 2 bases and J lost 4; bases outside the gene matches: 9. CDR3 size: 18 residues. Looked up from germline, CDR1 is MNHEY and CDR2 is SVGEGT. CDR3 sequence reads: CASSYPDGLAGGLETQYF. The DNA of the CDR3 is TGTGCCAGCAGTTACCCTGACGGACTAGCGGGAGGATTAGAGACCCAGTACTTC.

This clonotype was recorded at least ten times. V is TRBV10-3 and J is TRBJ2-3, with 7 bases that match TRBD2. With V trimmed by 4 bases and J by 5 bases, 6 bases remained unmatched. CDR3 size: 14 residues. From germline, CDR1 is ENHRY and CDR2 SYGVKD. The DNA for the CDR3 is TGTGCCATCAGTGCATGGCGGGAGCGAGATACGCAGTATTTT. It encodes CAISAWRERDTQYF.

CDR3 nucleotides: TGTGCCAGCAGTTCCCAAAGGGGGAGCAACACCGGGGAGCTGTTTTTT. Translated, it gives CASSSQRGSNTGELFF. The chain combines TRBV6-5 with TRBJ2-2, with a weak D call TRBD1 (6 bases). Per the germline V gene, CDR1 is MNHEY and CDR2 is SVGAGI. This CDR3 has 16 amino acids. V shed 4 bases and J shed 2 bases, with 14 bases lying between them.

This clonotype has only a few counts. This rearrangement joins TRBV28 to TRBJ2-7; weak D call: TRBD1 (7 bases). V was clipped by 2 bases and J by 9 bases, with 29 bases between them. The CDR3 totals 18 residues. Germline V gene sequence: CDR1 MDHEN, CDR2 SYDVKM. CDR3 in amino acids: CASSLGVGGGTAGSRQYF. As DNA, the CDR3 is TGTGCCAGCAGTTTAGGGGTCGGTGGGGGGACAGCCGGTTCGCGGCAGTACTTC.

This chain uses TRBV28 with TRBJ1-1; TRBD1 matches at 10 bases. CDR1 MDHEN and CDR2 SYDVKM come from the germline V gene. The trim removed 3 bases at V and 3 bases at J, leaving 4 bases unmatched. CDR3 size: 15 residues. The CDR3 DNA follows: TGTGCCAGCAGTTTGGGGGACAGGGGTCACACTGAAGCTTTCTTT. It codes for CASSLGDRGHTEAFF.

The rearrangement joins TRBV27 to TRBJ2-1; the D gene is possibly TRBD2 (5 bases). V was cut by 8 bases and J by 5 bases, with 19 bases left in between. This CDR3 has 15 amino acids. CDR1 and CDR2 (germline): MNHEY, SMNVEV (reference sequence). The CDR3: CASRDGGRRDNEQFF. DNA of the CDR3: TGTGCCAGCCGAGATGGAGGACGGCGCGACAATGAGCAGTTCTTC.

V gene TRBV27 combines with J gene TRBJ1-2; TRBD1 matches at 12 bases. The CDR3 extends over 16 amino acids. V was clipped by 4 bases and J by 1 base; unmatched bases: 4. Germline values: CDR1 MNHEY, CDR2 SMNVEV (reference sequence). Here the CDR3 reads CASSSGTGGYNYGYTF. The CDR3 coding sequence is TGTGCCAGCAGTTCCGGGACAGGGGGCTATAACTATGGCTACACCTTC.

CDR3 DNA sequence: TGTGCCAGCAGCTTAGCGCCGACCTCCTACGAGCAGTACTTC. Translating it yields CASSLAPTSYEQYF. The chain carries TRBV7-2 and TRBJ2-7; no clear D. The germline V gene encodes CDR1 SGHTA and CDR2 FQGNSA. Trimming removed 0 bases at V and 0 bases at J, with 6 bases between. CDR3 length: 14 residues.

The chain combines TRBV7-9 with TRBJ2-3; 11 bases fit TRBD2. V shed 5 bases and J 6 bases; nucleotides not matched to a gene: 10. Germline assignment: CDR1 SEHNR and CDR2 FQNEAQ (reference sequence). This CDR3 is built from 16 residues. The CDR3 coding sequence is TGTGCCAGCAGCCCCACTAGCGGGAGTGGTTCGGATACGCAGTATTTT. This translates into CASSPTSGSGSDTQYF.

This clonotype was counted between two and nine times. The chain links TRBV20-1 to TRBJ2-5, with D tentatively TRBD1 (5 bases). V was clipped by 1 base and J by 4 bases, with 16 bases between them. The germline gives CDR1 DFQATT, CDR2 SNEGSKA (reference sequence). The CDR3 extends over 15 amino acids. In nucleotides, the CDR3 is TGCAGTGCTAGAGCCTCCTCCTGGGGCTCAGAGACCCAGTACTTC. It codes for CSARASSWGSETQYF.

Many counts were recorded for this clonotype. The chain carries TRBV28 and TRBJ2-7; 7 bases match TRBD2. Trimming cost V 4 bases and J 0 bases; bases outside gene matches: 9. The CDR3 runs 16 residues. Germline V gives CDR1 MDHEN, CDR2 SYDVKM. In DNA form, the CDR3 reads TGTGCCAGCAGTTCCCCACGGCGCGGGAGCTCCTACGAGCAGTACTTC. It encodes CASSSPRRGSSYEQYF.

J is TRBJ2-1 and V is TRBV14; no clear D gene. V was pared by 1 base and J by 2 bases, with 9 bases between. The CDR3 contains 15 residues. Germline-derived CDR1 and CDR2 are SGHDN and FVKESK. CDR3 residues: CASSQVWHTYNEQFF. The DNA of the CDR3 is TGTGCCAGCAGCCAAGTTTGGCATACCTACAATGAGCAGTTCTTC.

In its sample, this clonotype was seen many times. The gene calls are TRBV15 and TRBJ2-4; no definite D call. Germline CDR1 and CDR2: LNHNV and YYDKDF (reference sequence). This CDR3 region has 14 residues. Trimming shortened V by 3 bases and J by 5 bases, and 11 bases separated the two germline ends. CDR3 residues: CATSSVKGENIQYF. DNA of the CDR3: TGTGCCACCAGCAGTGTTAAGGGCGAAAACATTCAGTACTTC.

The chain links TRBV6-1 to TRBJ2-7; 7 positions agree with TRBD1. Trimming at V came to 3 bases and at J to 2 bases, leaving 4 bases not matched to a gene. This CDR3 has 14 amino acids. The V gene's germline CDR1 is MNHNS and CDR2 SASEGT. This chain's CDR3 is CASSEGQSPYEQYV. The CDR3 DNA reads TGTGCCAGCAGTGAGGGACAGTCCCCCTACGAGCAGTACGTC.

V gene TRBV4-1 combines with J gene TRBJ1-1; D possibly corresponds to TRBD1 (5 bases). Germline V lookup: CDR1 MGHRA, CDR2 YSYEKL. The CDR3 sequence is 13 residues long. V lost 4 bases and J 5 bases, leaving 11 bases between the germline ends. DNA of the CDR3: TGCGCCAGCAGCCCCGGGGGTTGGACTGAAGCTTTCTTT. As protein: CASSPGGWTEAFF.

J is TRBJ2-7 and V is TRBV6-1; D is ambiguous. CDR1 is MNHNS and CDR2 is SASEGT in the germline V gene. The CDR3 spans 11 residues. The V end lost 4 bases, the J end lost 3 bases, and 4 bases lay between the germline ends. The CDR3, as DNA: TGTGCCAGCAGTGGACACTACGAGCAGTACGTC. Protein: CASSGHYEQYV.

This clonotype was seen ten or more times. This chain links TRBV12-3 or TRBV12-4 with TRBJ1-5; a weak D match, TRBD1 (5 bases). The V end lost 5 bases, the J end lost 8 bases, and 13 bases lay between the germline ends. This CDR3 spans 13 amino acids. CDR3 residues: CASSRLWGEPQHF. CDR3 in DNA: TGTGCCAGCAGTCGCCTATGGGGCGAGCCCCAGCATTTT.

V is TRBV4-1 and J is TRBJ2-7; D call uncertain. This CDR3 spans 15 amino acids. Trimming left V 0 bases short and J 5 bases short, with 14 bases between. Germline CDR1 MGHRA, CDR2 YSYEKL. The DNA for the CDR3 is TGCGCCAGCAGCCAAGAACCGGCCCGAAAACACGAGCAGTACTTC. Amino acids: CASSQEPARKHEQYF.

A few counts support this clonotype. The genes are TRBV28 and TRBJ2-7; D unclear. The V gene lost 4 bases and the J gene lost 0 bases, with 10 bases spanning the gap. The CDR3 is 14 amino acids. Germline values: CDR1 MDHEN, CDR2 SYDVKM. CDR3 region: CASSSSIVSYEQYV. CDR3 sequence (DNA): TGTGCCAGCAGTTCCTCTATCGTCTCCTACGAGCAGTACGTC.

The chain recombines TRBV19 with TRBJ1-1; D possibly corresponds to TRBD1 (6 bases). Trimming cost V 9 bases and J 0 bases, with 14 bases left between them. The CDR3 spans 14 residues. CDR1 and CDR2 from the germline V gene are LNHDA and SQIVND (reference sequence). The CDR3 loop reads CASRDISMNTEAFF. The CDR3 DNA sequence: TGTGCCAGCCGGGACATAAGTATGAACACTGAAGCTTTCTTT.

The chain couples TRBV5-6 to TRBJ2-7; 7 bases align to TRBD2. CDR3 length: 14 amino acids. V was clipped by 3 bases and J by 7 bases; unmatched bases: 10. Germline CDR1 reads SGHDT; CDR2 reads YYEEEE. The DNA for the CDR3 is TGTGCCAGCAGCTCGGGACTACCCGTGGGAGAGCAGTACTTC. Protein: CASSSGLPVGEQYF.

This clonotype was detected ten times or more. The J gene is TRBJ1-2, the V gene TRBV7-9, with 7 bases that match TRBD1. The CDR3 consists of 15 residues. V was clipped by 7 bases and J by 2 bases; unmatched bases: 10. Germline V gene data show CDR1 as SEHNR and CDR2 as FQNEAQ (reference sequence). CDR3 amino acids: CASIPPGQLNYGYTF. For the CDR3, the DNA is TGTGCCAGCATCCCGCCGGGACAGCTAAACTATGGCTACACCTTC.

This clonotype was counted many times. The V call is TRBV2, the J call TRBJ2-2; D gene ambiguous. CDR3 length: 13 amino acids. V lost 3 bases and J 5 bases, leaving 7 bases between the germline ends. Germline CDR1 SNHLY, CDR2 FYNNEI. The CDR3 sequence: CASSEGGTGELFF. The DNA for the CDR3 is TGTGCCAGCAGTGAGGGTGGGACCGGGGAGCTGTTTTTT.

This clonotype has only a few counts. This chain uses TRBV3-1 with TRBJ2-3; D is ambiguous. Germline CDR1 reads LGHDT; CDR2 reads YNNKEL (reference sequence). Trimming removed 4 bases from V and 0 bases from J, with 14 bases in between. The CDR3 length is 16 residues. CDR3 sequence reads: CASSLLDWESTDTQYF. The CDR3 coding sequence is TGTGCCAGCAGCCTCCTAGACTGGGAAAGCACAGATACGCAGTATTTT.

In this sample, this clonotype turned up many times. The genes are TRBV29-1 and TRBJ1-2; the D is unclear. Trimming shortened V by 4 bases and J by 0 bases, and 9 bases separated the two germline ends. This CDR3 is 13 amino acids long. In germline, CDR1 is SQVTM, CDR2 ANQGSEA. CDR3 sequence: CSVVGEANYGYTF. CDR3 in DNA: TGCAGCGTTGTTGGGGAAGCTAACTATGGCTACACCTTC. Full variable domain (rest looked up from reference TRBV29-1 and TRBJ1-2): SAVISQKPSRDICQRGTSLTIQCQVDSQVTMMFWYRQQPGQSLTLIATANQGSEATYESGFVIDKFPISRPNLTFSTLTVSNMSPEDSSIYLCSVVGEANYGYTFGSGTRLTVV.

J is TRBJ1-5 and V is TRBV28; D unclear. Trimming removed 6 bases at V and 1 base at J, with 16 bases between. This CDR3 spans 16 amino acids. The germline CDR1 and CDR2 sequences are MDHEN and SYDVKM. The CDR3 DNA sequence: TGTGCCAGCAGAGAGTTCCGGGCCTGGAGCAATCAGCCCCAGCATTTT. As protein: CASREFRAWSNQPQHF.

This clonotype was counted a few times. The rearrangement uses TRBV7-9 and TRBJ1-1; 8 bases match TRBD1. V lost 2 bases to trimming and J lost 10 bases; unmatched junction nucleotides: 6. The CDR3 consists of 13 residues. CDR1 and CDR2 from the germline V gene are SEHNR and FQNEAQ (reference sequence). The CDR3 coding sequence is TGTGCCAGCAGCTTATCTACAGGGGGGGGAGCTTTCTTT. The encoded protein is CASSLSTGGGAFF.